The clone carrying this T cell receptor beta chain turned up a few times. TCRdb re-analysed the 5' RACE reads in MiXCR, keeping a single row per CDR3 protein. There are some 32,000 distinct CDR3 sequences in the sample; 24% occur only once, and approximately 4% lies in the top ten. This receptor was obtained from a female donor with breast cancer. The sample consisted of memory CD4+ T cells sorted from blood. Described subset: memory CD4+ T cells, CD4+CD45RO+CD25-.

The CDR3 here is CASSQEGTGGPRAQHF. The CDR3 DNA is TGCGCCAGCAGCCAAGAAGGGACAGGGGGACCCCGGGCCCAGCATTTT. The rearrangement joins TRBV4-1 to TRBJ1-5, with TRBD1 matching 11 bases. V lost 0 bases, J lost 11 bases, and 9 bases stayed unmatched. The germline V gene has CDR1 MGHRA and CDR2 YSYEKL. This CDR3 has 16 amino acids.